The rows below give T cell receptor beta chains drawn from one sample of a study of cytomegalovirus exposure and HLA in healthy donors. TCRdb's table, derived via immunoSEQ multiplex PCR, lists solely in-frame clones and lacks some. The sample records around 74,000 clones, 70% to 90% being singletons. Sequenced input: PBMCs. These receptors were obtained from a man in his thirties or forties in good health and CMV-seronegative. Each CDR3 is given with its conserved first and last residue. Each record gives: clone size, J gene, V gene, D gene, CDR3 protein, CDR3 DNA. D genes are given only for firm matches. A clone size is listed for some rows: how often the clone was seen (once, few, many), or a class if it is expanded.

>-|TRBJ1-4|TRBV7-9|-
CASSPQQSTNEKLFF
TGTGCCAGCAGCCCCCAACAGTCAACTAATGAAAAACTGTTTTTT
>-|TRBJ1-1|TRBV19|-
CASSSYGVQAFF
TGTGCCAGTAGCTCTTACGGGGTACAAGCTTTCTTT
>-|TRBJ1-5|TRBV19|-
CASSKGKPQHF
TGTGCCAGTAGTAAGGGGAAGCCCCAGCATTTT
>-|TRBJ1-5|TRBV5-8|TRBD1
CASSLRTGFNQPQHF
TGTGCCAGCAGCCTACGGACAGGGTTCAATCAGCCCCAGCATTTT
>-|TRBJ1-5|TRBV29-1|TRBD1
CSVGQSGGEQPQHF
TGCAGCGTCGGTCAATCAGGGGGTGAACAGCCCCAGCATTTT
>-|TRBJ2-5|TRBV5-1|TRBD1
CASSLHRGQQETQYF
TGCGCCAGCAGCCTACACAGGGGGCAACAAGAGACCCAGTACTTC
>-|TRBJ2-3|TRBV5-1|-
CASSLVAGATDTQYF
TGCGCCAGCAGCTTGGTGGCAGGGGCCACAGATACGCAGTATTTT
>-|TRBJ2-3|TRBV27|-
CASSSDYGTDTQYF
TGTGCCAGCAGTTCGGACTACGGCACAGATACGCAGTATTTT
>-|TRBJ2-6|TRBV9|-
CASSPQGALSGANVLTF
TGTGCCAGCAGCCCACAGGGAGCTCTTTCTGGGGCCAACGTCCTGACTTTC
>-|TRBJ2-5|TRBV5-1|TRBD1
CASSLDRGQETQYF
TGCGCCAGCAGCTTAGACAGGGGGCAAGAGACCCAGTACTTC
>-|TRBJ1-5|TRBV5-1|-
CASRYGVTGNQPQHF
TGCGCCAGCAGGTATGGGGTGACAGGCAATCAGCCCCAGCATTTT
>-|TRBJ2-3|TRBV7-9|-
CASSLVEEVWSTDTQYF
TGTGCCAGCAGCTTAGTGGAGGAGGTGTGGAGCACAGATACGCAGTATTTT
>-|TRBJ1-1|TRBV28|TRBD1
CASKNRGLYTEAFF
TGTGCCAGCAAAAACAGGGGCCTCTACACTGAAGCTTTCTTT
>once|TRBJ1-2|TRBV7-8|-
CASSSRVSDSNYGYTF
TGTGCCAGCAGCTCCCGAGTGAGCGATTCTAACTATGGCTACACCTTC
>-|TRBJ2-3|TRBV18|-
CASSPPVWEDTQYF
TGTGCCAGCTCACCACCGGTTTGGGAGGATACGCAGTATTTT
>-|TRBJ2-7|TRBV6-5|-
CASSYSSIRDEQYF
TGTGCCAGCAGTTACTCGTCAATCAGGGATGAGCAGTACTTC
>-|TRBJ2-5|TRBV29-1|TRBD2
CSVPGLAKETQYF
TGCAGCGTGCCGGGACTAGCGAAAGAGACCCAGTACTTC
>-|TRBJ2-7|TRBV7-2|-
CASSSSWGVYEQYF
TGTGCCAGCAGCTCGTCGTGGGGGGTCTACGAGCAGTACTTC
>-|TRBJ1-1|TRBV10-1|-
CANNPHTEAFF
TGCGCCAACAACCCGCACACTGAAGCTTTCTTT
>few|TRBJ1-5|TRBV4-2|TRBD1
CASSQQGASNQPQHF
TGTGCCAGCAGTCAACAGGGGGCCAGCAATCAGCCCCAGCATTTT
>-|TRBJ2-3|TRBV7-2|-
CASSLRGSTDTQYF
TGTGCCAGCAGCTTACGGGGGAGCACAGATACGCAGTATTTT
>-|TRBJ2-3|TRBV9|TRBD1
CASSVKGGFGTDTQYF
TGTGCCAGCAGCGTTAAAGGGGGCTTCGGCACAGATACGCAGTATTTT
>-|TRBJ2-3|TRBV11-2|TRBD1
CASSAGQGVTDTQYF
TGTGCCAGCAGCGCAGGACAGGGAGTCACAGATACGCAGTATTTT
>-|TRBJ1-1|TRBV9|-
CASSVAPGRGGTEAFF
TGTGCCAGCAGCGTAGCCCCGGGTAGGGGAGGAACTGAAGCTTTCTTT
>-|TRBJ2-2|TRBV7-8|-
CASSSDPNTGELFF
TGTGCCAGCAGCTCAGATCCCAACACCGGGGAGCTGTTTTTT
>-|TRBJ2-7|TRBV6-1|-
CASSEYRAYEQYF
TGTGCCAGCAGTGAATACAGAGCCTACGAGCAGTACTTC